This T cell receptor beta chain is from a study of T-cell memory formation after mild COVID-19. TCRdb recomputed calls from the 5' RACE reads with MiXCR, one row per CDR3 protein. The sample carries a few hundred thousand distinct CDR3 sequences, more than 13% recorded once. Findings and limits, study-wide: In pre-infection memory, a portion of responding clones appeared, which suggested that cross-reactive memory joined. Balance between CD4 and CD8 was seen in clones contracting day 15 to 85, and a CD4+ lean was seen in later expanders.

This clonotype was detected once. Its antigen is unidentified. The V end lost 2 bases, the J end lost 5 bases, and 15 bases lay between the germline ends. CDR1 is LGHDT, CDR2 YNNKEL, per germline (reference sequence). This CDR3 is 15 amino acids long. The source is a man between 18 and 35 years old who had mild COVID-19 (a few samples of this study predate the infection). Cell type and time point are not known. The material sequenced was PBMCs or a T cell subset sorted from them (not recorded which). V and J are TRBV3-1 and TRBJ2-5; D perhaps matches TRBD2 (6 bases). The CDR3 region has the DNA TGTGCCAGCAGCCAATTGAGGGACTTTGGCGAGACCCAGTACTTC. It yields the protein CASSQLRDFGETQYF.